This T cell receptor (beta chain) was recovered during a study of blood T cell repertoires in COVID-19. Whole-study context: T cells, B-cell-depleted T cells, or PBMCs supplied cDNA or gDNA.

Germline-derived CDR1 and CDR2 are SNHLY and FYNNEI. The V and J ends lost 6 bases and 8 bases, in that order; junction bases with no gene match: 8. The CDR3 is 13 amino acids. This clone appeared a few times. The table came from immunoSEQ multiplex PCR; TCRdb's copy has only in-frame clones and leaves some out. Among fewer than 130,000 clones listed, 60% to 80% were seen once. Sequences were obtained from peripheral blood. This clonotype was sampled from a woman of 80 years or more with active or convalescent COVID-19. The chain employs TRBV2 and TRBJ1-2, with 8 bases fitting TRBD1. The CDR3 DNA reads TGTGCCAGCAGACTCAGGGGGCCGAGGGGCTACACCTTC. This gives the protein CASRLRGPRGYTF.